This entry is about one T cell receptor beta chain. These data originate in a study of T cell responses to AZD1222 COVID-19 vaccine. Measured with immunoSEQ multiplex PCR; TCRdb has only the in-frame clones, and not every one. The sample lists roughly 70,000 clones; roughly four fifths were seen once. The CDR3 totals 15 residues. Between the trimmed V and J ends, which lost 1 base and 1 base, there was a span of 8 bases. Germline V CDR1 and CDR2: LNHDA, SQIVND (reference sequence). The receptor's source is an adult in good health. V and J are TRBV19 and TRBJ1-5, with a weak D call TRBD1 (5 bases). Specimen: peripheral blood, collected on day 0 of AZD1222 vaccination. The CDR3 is CASSIAGQSNQPQHF. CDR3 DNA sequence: TGTGCCAGTAGTATAGCGGGGCAGAGCAATCAGCCCCAGCATTTT.